What follows describes a single TCR beta chain. The clone's antigen remains unknown. Germline is not matched at one junction end, which may reflect a read error. The donors were a few dozen Caucasian individuals from Russia, aged roughly 6 to 90 years, who were systemically healthy. Each donor gave 8.5 to 10 milliliters of peripheral blood, collected into EDTA-treated Vacutainer tubes. Ficoll-Paque density-gradient centrifugation was used to isolate PBMCs, with at least 6.5 million per sample. Total RNA, at least 6 micrograms per sample, was extracted from PBMCs with Trizol reagent. For every donor, flow cytometry on a PBMC aliquot measured the percentage of naive CD45RAhigh/CD27high T cells. This entry comes from a study of blood T cells in healthy people across ages (dated by TCRdb to 2015 to 2017). Background for the entire study: In model experiments, roughly one uniquely barcoded TCR beta cDNA molecule per two T cells was captured by template switching. Two additional independent replicas of 1 million unique cDNA reads from the same blood draw were analyzed for two donors (one aged 18 to 30 and one aged 80 or older). To avoid experimental bias, donors of different ages were randomly spread across the sequencing lanes. The donors were split into four age groups: young (average roughly 15 years), middle-aged (roughly 42), aged (around 67) and long-lived (82). To track age-related changes in TCR beta repertoire diversity, the study relied on deep sequencing normalized with unique cDNA molecular identifiers. The paper's findings and limits, for the study overall: The percentage of naive T cells measured by flow cytometry correlated strongly with observed TCR beta diversity. Observed TCR beta diversity per million T cells fell roughly linearly with age, and a significant reduction was already apparent by age about 36. The CMV infection status of donors was not known, potentially confounding age-related changes in expanded clonotypes. Because profiling used bulk unsorted PBMCs, naive and antigen-experienced compartments could not be compared conclusively. Total diversity estimates from one million sequenced T cells were considered lower bounds and underestimates. Compared with the aged group, the long-lived group had more naive CD4+ T cells, fewer expanded clones and increased TCR diversity, a pattern suggesting age selection.

Library construction relied on 5' RACE. The sequencer listed for this sample is Illumina HiSeq 2500. A second PCR of roughly 6 to 11 cycles was run with a J-beta primer mix and a sample-barcoded 5' primer. A template-switch 5' adaptor carrying 12 random nucleotides introduced a unique molecular identifier onto each TCR beta cDNA molecule. At least 2.5 million CDR3-containing paired-end reads were obtained from each sample. All of the RNA was converted into first-strand cDNA using the Mint cDNA synthesis kit, with a TRBC-specific oligonucleotide serving as the primer. All cDNA was treated with uracil-DNA glycosylase and then went through a first 18-cycle PCR with the universal primers M1SS and BC2_uni_R. On the study's bioinformatics: For normalization, 1 million high-quality reads were randomly selected from each sample, with every read carrying a distinct molecular identifier. Reads sharing molecular identifiers were discarded rather than binned into consensus sequences. MiTCR, with a Q25 quality threshold and the strictest error-elimination algorithm, was used for CDR3 identification, clonotype clustering and error correction. A nonparametric unseen species model with Euler transformation was used to estimate a lower bound on total TCR beta diversity. TCRdb's own reprocessing of the public reads used fastp at Q25 and MiXCR and kept productive beta chains. Every entry covers one CDR3 protein and lists the most common genes and DNA from its rows. None of the V and J calls come from the authors' own analysis; TCRdb made them. Recorded for this sample are a few hundred thousand distinct CDR3 sequences; 25% to 30% of them occurred a single time. The ten top clones hold 25% to 30% of the sample.

CDR1 is given as SSHAT and CDR2 as FNYEAQ, both from the germline V gene (reference sequence). The CDR3 sequence holds 13 residues, the cysteine and phenylalanine included. The read is trimmed to its CDR3 DNA, 39 bases read in frame from base 1. The TCR comes from a woman aged 70 to 79 in good health. Sequences were obtained from blood. The chain is encoded by TRBV7-7 joined to TRBJ2-5; the D gene is unclear. The CDR3 has the sequence CASSQLGQETQYF. The bases are TGTGCTAGCAGCCAGTTGGGGCAAGAGACCCAGTACTTC.